This paragraph reports one TCR beta chain. The sample belongs to a study of blood T cell repertoires in COVID-19. Study context: Both acute and convalescent COVID-19 samples were obtained from the United States, Italy and Spain. PBMCs, B-cell-depleted T cells, or T cells were the source of the cDNA or gDNA that made up the material.

The CDR3 is made up of 17 amino acids. Germline V CDR1 and CDR2: SEHNR, FQNEAQ (reference sequence). Losses at the gene ends were 5 bases for V and 4 bases for J; bases not matched to a gene: 13. The authors' processing: Cell counts per sample came from amplifying reference gene primers. Assay: immunoSEQ multiplex PCR; the TCRdb copy retains only in-frame clones and omits some. V and J calls and clone size are copied from that table; D and trimming were computed from the DNA. Of roughly 190,000 clones in the sample, 85% to 90% were seen once. The rearrangement links TRBV7-9 to TRBJ1-1; 10 bases are a match to TRBD1. This receptor was obtained from a man aged 18 to 35 with active or convalescent COVID-19. The specimen sequenced was peripheral blood. The DNA of the CDR3 is TGTGCCAGCAGCCCCACCGGGACAGGGGCGGGGGGCACTGAAGCTTTCTTT. It codes for CASSPTGTGAGGTEAFF.